The text below deals with one T cell receptor (beta chain). The same CDR3 is also encoded by other DNA sequences in this sample. The record originates from a study of cytomegalovirus exposure and HLA in healthy donors. Germline V gives CDR1 LNHDA, CDR2 SQIVND (reference sequence). V lost 5 bases to trimming and J lost 2 bases, with 7 bases between them. The CDR3 sequence is 13 residues long. The PCR employed 60 Vbeta primers together with 13 Jbeta primers. Produced via immunoSEQ multiplex PCR; TCRdb's table is partial and in-frame only. The table shows some 150,000 clones, with over 60% occurring only once.

Sequencing was performed on PBMCs. The V call is TRBV19, the J call TRBJ1-5; D might be TRBD1 (6 bases). The receptor was isolated from a middle-aged man in good health and CMV-seronegative. For the CDR3, the DNA is TGTGCCAGTAGTTGGACAGGCAATCAGCCCCAGCATTTT. Protein sequence: CASSWTGNQPQHF.